One and the same sample provided the 9 T cell receptor beta chains below, sequenced in a study of regulatory T cells in long-lasting Graves disease. As to time point: newly diagnosed GD, antithyroid drugs for less than 3 months. From RNA extracted from PBMCs, the TCR library was made. Arm-PCR of CDR3 regions with iRepertoire HTBI primers generated TCR beta libraries. TCRdb recomputed calls from the multiplex PCR reads with MiXCR, one row per CDR3 protein. The sample holds 200,000 to 250,000 distinct CDR3 sequences, 20% to 25% seen once. This specimen was peripheral blood mononuclear cells (PBMCs), taken at new diagnosis, from a patient treated with antithyroid drugs. These receptor sequences come from a female donor with Graves disease.

This clonotype appeared many times. V gene TRBV24-1 combines with J gene TRBJ2-7; no clear D gene. Germline-derived CDR1 and CDR2 are KGHDR and SFDVKD. The CDR3 is made up of 14 amino acids. Trimming took 0 bases from V and 7 from J, leaving 12 bases between them. CDR3 coding DNA: TGTGCCACCAGTGATTTGGGCTCTAGTAATGAGCAGTACTTC. It translates to CATSDLGSSNEQYF.

This clonotype was found many times. The junction and the germline gene differ at one end; a read error may be behind it. The chain recombines TRBV20-1 with TRBJ2-1, with 9 bases identical to TRBD2. In germline, CDR1 is DFQATT, CDR2 SNEGSKA (reference sequence). The CDR3 length is 11 residues. CDR3 nucleotide sequence: TGCAGTGCTAGAGGGGCTAGCGGGATCCCCTTC. Amino acids: CSARGASGIPF.

As to this clonotype: A read error likely explains this, since a far larger clone differs by one base. The chain joins TRBV5-1 to TRBJ2-3, with D perhaps being TRBD1 or TRBD2 (5 bases each). CDR1 is SGHRS, CDR2 YFSETQ, per germline. The CDR3 contains 12 residues. CDR3 sequence: CTSSPGTDTQYF. The CDR3 nucleotides are TGTACCAGCAGCCCGGGGACGGATACGCAGTATTTT.

This clonotype was seen more than once but under ten times. This chain joins TRBV5-1 and TRBJ1-3; D gene ambiguous. Germline CDR1 and CDR2: SGHRS and YFSETQ. The CDR3 totals 15 residues. Trimming took off 3 bases at V and 2 bases at J, with 12 bases between the two ends. The CDR3 reads CASSSGQTTGNTIYF. CDR3 sequence (DNA): TGCGCCAGCAGCTCCGGTCAGACCACTGGAAACACCATATATTTT.

The V gene is TRBV10-3, the J gene TRBJ1-1; no clear D gene. Deletions cut 7 bases from V and 3 bases from J, with 12 bases between. CDR1 and CDR2 (germline): ENHRY, SYGVKD. The CDR3 covers 13 residues. CDR3 in amino acids: CAINSGIDTEAFF. As DNA, the CDR3 is TGTGCCATCAACTCGGGGATTGACACTGAAGCTTTCTTT.

The chain carries TRBV20-1 and TRBJ2-1; 8 bases align to TRBD2. CDR1 is DFQATT and CDR2 is SNEGSKA in the germline V gene (reference sequence). J gave up 1 base and V 3 bases, and 8 bases lay outside the gene matches. The CDR3 has 16 residues. CDR3 sequence: CSASDSGDPSYNEQFF. The CDR3 region has the DNA TGCAGTGCTAGTGATAGCGGGGACCCTTCCTACAATGAGCAGTTCTTC.

This clonotype was picked up many times. CDR3 loop: CASRKGQAILNQPQHF. CDR3 bases: TGTGCCAGCAGAAAGGGACAGGCGATACTCAATCAGCCCCAGCATTTT. V usage is TRBV12-3 or TRBV12-4 and J usage is TRBJ1-5, with 8 bases aligning to TRBD1. The CDR3 has 16 residues. V gave up 6 bases and J gave up 3 bases; unmatched junction bases: 10.

This clonotype was observed a handful of times. The chain employs TRBV5-5 and TRBJ2-1; TRBD2 matches at 11 bases. Trimming at V came to 4 bases and at J to 8 bases, leaving 8 bases not matched to a gene. This CDR3 is built from 15 residues. Germline CDR1 reads SGHKS; CDR2 reads YYEKEE (reference sequence). CDR3 amino acids: CASSPLAGGFDEQFF. The DNA for the CDR3 is TGTGCCAGCAGCCCGTTAGCGGGAGGGTTCGATGAGCAGTTCTTC.

This clonotype has more than one count but fewer than ten. V and J are TRBV5-6 and TRBJ1-1; D may be TRBD1 (6 bases). The germline gives CDR1 SGHDT, CDR2 YYEEEE. V was cut by 1 base and J by 6 bases, with 13 bases left in between. There are 14 residues in the CDR3. CDR3 residues: CASSLLEGDAEAFF. CDR3 bases: TGTGCCAGCAGCTTGTTGGAGGGGGACGCTGAAGCTTTCTTT. Drawing the rest from reference TRBV5-6 and TRBJ1-1, the complete variable domain is DAGVTQSPTHLIKTRGQQVTLRCSPKSGHDTVSWYQQALGQGPQFIFQYYEEEERQRGNFPDRFSGHQFPNYSSELNVNALLLGDSALYLCASSLLEGDAEAFFGQGTRLTVV.